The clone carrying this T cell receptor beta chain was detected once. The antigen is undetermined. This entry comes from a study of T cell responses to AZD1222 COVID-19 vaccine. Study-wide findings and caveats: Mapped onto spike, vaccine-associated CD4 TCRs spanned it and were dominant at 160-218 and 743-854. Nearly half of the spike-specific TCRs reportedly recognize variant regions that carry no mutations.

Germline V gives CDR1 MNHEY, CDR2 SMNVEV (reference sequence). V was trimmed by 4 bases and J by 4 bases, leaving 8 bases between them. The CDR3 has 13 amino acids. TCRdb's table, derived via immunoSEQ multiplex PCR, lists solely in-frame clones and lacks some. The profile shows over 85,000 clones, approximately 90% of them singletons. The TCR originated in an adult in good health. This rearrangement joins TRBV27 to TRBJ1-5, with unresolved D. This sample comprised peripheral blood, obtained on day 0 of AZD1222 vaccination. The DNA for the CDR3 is TGTGCCAGCAGTTCAACCCTAAATCAGCCCCAGCATTTT. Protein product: CASSSTLNQPQHF.